The rows below give T cell receptor beta chains drawn from one sample of a study of blood T cell repertoires in COVID-19. Using immunoSEQ multiplex PCR, the repertoire was profiled, and TCRdb retains in-frame clones only, with some absent. The data contain more than 200,000 clones, about 86% of them singletons. The sequenced material came from peripheral blood. The receptor source for this set is a man younger than 45 with active or convalescent COVID-19. Each CDR3 is given with its conserved first and last residue. D genes are given only for firm matches. The size of a clone is reported for some rows only, either as once, few or many, or as a class for expanded clones.

TRBJ1-5,TRBV27,.,.,CASSLGRAGPQHF,TGTGCCAGCAGTTTAGGGAGGGCCGGGCCCCAGCATTTT
TRBJ2-1,TRBV7-3,TRBD1,.,CASSNHFGTGYYNEQFF,TGTGCCAGCAGCAACCATTTCGGGACAGGATATTACAATGAGCAGTTCTTC
TRBJ1-4,TRBV6-6,.,.,CASSYAGGATNEKLFF,TGTGCCAGCAGTTACGCGGGGGGCGCAACTAATGAAAAACTGTTTTTT
TRBJ1-4,TRBV9,.,.,CASSTYAGLGANEKLFF,TGTGCCAGCAGCACTTATGCCGGGCTCGGGGCTAATGAAAAACTGTTTTTT
TRBJ2-7,TRBV27,TRBD1,.,CASSLSWTGVYEQYF,TGTGCCAGCAGTTTATCCTGGACAGGGGTCTACGAGCAGTACTTC
TRBJ1-2,TRBV5-1,.,.,CASSLEGSPASGPGNGYTF,TGCGCCAGCAGCTTGGAGGGGTCGCCGGCCTCGGGCCCTGGGAATGGCTACACCTTC
TRBJ1-5,TRBV27,.,.,CASSLFEGNQPQHF,TGTGCCAGCAGTTTATTCGAGGGAAATCAGCCCCAGCATTTT
TRBJ1-5,TRBV4-1,.,.,CASSQVGGGNNQPQHF,TGCGCCAGCAGCCAAGTGGGGGGGGGTAATAATCAGCCCCAGCATTTT
TRBJ2-2,TRBV11-2,.,.,CASSLGTADTGELFF,TGTGCCAGCAGCTTAGGAACGGCGGACACCGGGGAGCTGTTTTTT
TRBJ1-5,TRBV13,.,.,CASSLSRSNQPQHF,TGTGCCAGCAGCTTATCTAGGAGCAATCAGCCCCAGCATTTT
TRBJ1-1,TRBV4-1,.,.,CASSWDRGSEAFF,TGCGCCAGCAGCTGGGATCGGGGGTCTGAAGCTTTCTTT
TRBJ1-2,TRBV4-1,TRBD1,.,CASSQDRGSYGYTF,TGCGCCAGCAGCCAGGACAGGGGTAGCTATGGCTACACCTTC
TRBJ1-1,TRBV27,.,.,CASSTQGLSAEAFF,TGTGCCAGCAGTACCCAGGGGCTCAGCGCTGAAGCTTTCTTT
TRBJ1-2,TRBV29-1,TRBD1,.,CSVWTGDSSYGYTF,TGCAGCGTTTGGACAGGCGATAGTTCCTATGGCTACACCTTC
TRBJ2-5,TRBV19,.,.,CASSIVPGQETQYF,TGTGCCAGTAGTATTGTTCCAGGCCAAGAGACCCAGTACTTC
TRBJ1-1,TRBV4-1,.,.,CASSQVPSGVVNTEAFF,TGCGCCAGCAGCCAAGTCCCCTCGGGGGTGGTTAACACTGAAGCTTTCTTT
TRBJ2-5,TRBV9,TRBD1,.,CASSGQGQETQYF,TGTGCCAGCAGCGGACAGGGACAAGAGACCCAGTACTTC
TRBJ1-5,TRBV19,TRBD1,.,CASSNRQGQPQHF,TGTGCCAGTAGTAACCGACAGGGCCAGCCCCAGCATTTT
TRBJ2-7,TRBV7-9,TRBD2,.,CASSSGLAGYEQYF,TGTGCCAGCAGCTCAGGACTAGCGGGGTACGAGCAGTACTTC
TRBJ2-7,TRBV4-1,TRBD1,.,CASSLDRGGPYEQYF,TGCGCCAGCAGCCTTGACAGGGGGGGTCCCTACGAGCAGTACTTC
TRBJ1-5,TRBV15,.,.,CATSRDRGLLQPQHF,TGTGCCACCAGCAGAGATAGGGGCCTTCTCCAGCCCCAGCATTTT
TRBJ2-5,TRBV11-2,.,once,CASSLVGGQETQYF,TGTGCCAGCAGCTTAGTCGGGGGGCAGGAGACCCAGTACTTC
TRBJ1-2,TRBV6-6,.,.,CASSYDWGGDGYTF,TGTGCCAGCAGTTACGACTGGGGGGGGGATGGCTACACCTTC
TRBJ2-7,TRBV30,TRBD1,.,CAGHGTEKFYEQYF,TGTGCCGGACACGGGACAGAGAAATTCTACGAGCAGTACTTC
TRBJ2-1,TRBV3-1/TRBV3-2,TRBD2,few,CASSQDLAGGVGRFF,TGTGCCAGCAGCCAAGATCTAGCGGGAGGTGTTGGGCGGTTCTTC
TRBJ2-3,TRBV7-3,TRBD1,.,CASSAQGVRTTDTQYF,TGTGCCAGCAGCGCACAGGGGGTCCGCACCACAGATACGCAGTATTTT
TRBJ1-5,TRBV2,.,.,CASSALTRDQPQHF,TGTGCCAGCAGTGCCTTGACGAGGGATCAGCCCCAGCATTTT
TRBJ2-4,TRBV30,.,.,CAWSKGVGGNIQYF,TGTGCCTGGAGTAAGGGGGTGGGTGGAAACATTCAGTACTTC
TRBJ2-4,TRBV29-1,TRBD1,.,CSVGRDSKNIQYF,TGCAGCGTTGGAAGGGACAGTAAAAACATTCAGTACTTC
TRBJ2-1,TRBV18,TRBD2,.,CASSRLAGVQTNNEQFF,TGTGCCAGCTCACGTTTAGCGGGGGTCCAAACTAACAATGAGCAGTTCTTC
TRBJ1-1,TRBV30,.,.,CALGGANTEAFF,TGTGCCTTAGGCGGGGCGAACACTGAAGCTTTCTTT
TRBJ1-4,TRBV6-1,TRBD1,.,CASSEGTRDREKLFF,TGTGCCAGCAGTGAAGGGACCAGGGACAGAGAAAAACTGTTTTTT
TRBJ1-2,TRBV4-1,.,.,CASSQVGGDGYTF,TGCGCCAGCAGCCAAGTGGGGGGGGATGGCTACACCTTC
TRBJ1-2,TRBV25-1,TRBD1,.,CASSSGTDDGYTF,TGTGCCAGCAGTTCCGGGACAGATGATGGCTACACCTTC
TRBJ2-3,TRBV27,TRBD2,once,CASSEYTSGDRTDTQYF,TGTGCCAGCAGCGAATATACTAGCGGGGACCGCACAGATACGCAGTATTTT
TRBJ2-1,TRBV3-1/TRBV3-2,TRBD2,few,CASSLRGGGDNEQFF,TGTGCCAGCAGCTTACGCGGGGGGGGAGACAATGAGCAGTTCTTC
TRBJ2-2,TRBV13,.,.,CASSQIVSERRTGELFF,TGTGCCAGCAGCCAGATCGTCTCCGAGAGGAGGACCGGGGAGCTGTTTTTT
TRBJ2-3,TRBV7-3,TRBD2,.,CASSPLAAGGSTDTQYF,TGTGCCAGCAGCCCTCTGGCAGCGGGGGGGAGCACAGATACGCAGTATTTT
TRBJ1-3,TRBV5-1,.,few,CASSLGQGVRNTIYF,TGCGCCAGCAGCTTGGGCCAGGGTGTTAGAAACACCATATATTTT
TRBJ1-6,TRBV5-1,.,.,CASSLFPGVESYNSPLHF,TGCGCCAGCAGCTTATTTCCAGGGGTTGAGTCCTATAATTCACCCCTCCACTTT
TRBJ1-5,TRBV30,TRBD1,.,CAWSWDRDQPQHF,TGTGCCTGGAGTTGGGACAGGGATCAGCCCCAGCATTTT
TRBJ1-4,TRBV7-9,.,.,CASSLGGGPPGEKLFF,TGTGCCAGCAGCTTAGGTGGAGGACCCCCGGGTGAAAAACTGTTTTTT
TRBJ1-5,TRBV28,TRBD1,.,CASSTGGQPQHF,TGTGCCAGCAGTACAGGGGGACAGCCCCAGCATTTT
TRBJ1-1,TRBV4-1,TRBD1,.,CASSQDQGAPEAFF,TGCGCCAGCAGCCAAGATCAGGGGGCCCCTGAAGCTTTCTTT
TRBJ1-1,TRBV30,.,.,CAWSISASRNTEAFF,TGTGCCTGGAGTATATCAGCGTCCAGGAACACTGAAGCTTTCTTT
TRBJ2-7,TRBV13,.,.,CASSTTFRGLSYEQYF,TGTGCCAGCAGCACGACGTTCAGGGGTCTTTCATACGAGCAGTACTTC
TRBJ2-7,TRBV5-4,.,.,CASSSMDSVDDEQYF,TGTGCCAGCAGCTCAATGGACAGCGTTGACGACGAGCAGTACTTC
TRBJ1-5,TRBV28,TRBD1,many,CASSLIRQGPRPQHF,TGTGCCAGCAGTTTAATAAGACAGGGCCCACGGCCCCAGCATTTT
TRBJ2-1,TRBV9,TRBD1,.,CASSVAGTGTHEQFF,TGTGCCAGCAGCGTGGCCGGGACAGGGACTCATGAGCAGTTCTTC
TRBJ2-7,TRBV21-1,.,.,CASSNSRRTGNYEQYF,TGTGCCAGCAGCAATTCCCGAAGGACAGGAAATTACGAGCAGTACTTC
TRBJ1-2,TRBV6-5,TRBD1,.,CARMTGIALGYTF,TGTGCCAGAATGACAGGGATCGCTCTTGGCTACACCTTC